This T cell receptor (beta chain) was identified in a study of cytomegalovirus exposure and HLA in healthy donors. Notes on the study in general: The study found most TCR sequences rare, yet found some public TCRs in many donors. In vitro work confirmed that three CMV-associated chains recognize CMV antigens.

Some clones are missing from TCRdb's copy, which holds only in-frame ones; the method was immunoSEQ multiplex PCR. The sample shows about 73,000 clones, around 90% of them seen only once. Notes on this clone: Its antigen is still unknown.

Per the germline V gene, CDR1 is SGHAT and CDR2 is FQNNGV. The length of the CDR3 is 16 residues. The J segment lost 4 bases and the V segment lost 2 bases, leaving 11 bases of the junction unmatched. The TCR was taken from a woman between 18 and 29 years old in good health and CMV-seropositive. The specimen was PBMCs. The rearrangement joins TRBV11-2 to TRBJ2-7; 7 bases align to TRBD1. The CDR3 reads CASSLRARQGWYEQYF. The CDR3 DNA follows: TGTGCCAGCAGCTTAAGGGCGAGACAGGGATGGTACGAGCAGTACTTC.